The present T cell receptor (beta chain) was sequenced within a study of shared clonotypes between healthy human individuals. Broader study findings: It was the non-shared clonotypes that had lower generation probabilities than clonotypes shared by all four donors. Generally, naive subsets came out with larger estimated richness than memory subsets.

Worth noting for this clone: No antigen is known for it.

This CDR3 contains 16 residues. V was cut by 0 bases and J by 1 base, with 10 bases left in between. The germline V gene encodes CDR1 SEHNR and CDR2 FQNEAQ (reference sequence). Each sorted subset replicate got 200 ng genomic DNA, 30,000 or so genomes. Measured with immunoSEQ multiplex PCR; TCRdb has only the in-frame clones, and not every one. The sample lists about 770,000 clones; 72% were seen once. The receptor's source is a woman aged 25 to 39 in good health. Sequencing was performed on memory CD4+ T cells sorted from blood. The subset is: CD45RA-negative fraction. The chain employs TRBV7-9 and TRBJ2-1, with D unresolved. The CDR3 here is CASSLAASMSYNEQFF. The DNA of the CDR3 is TGTGCCAGCAGCTTAGCGGCGAGTATGTCCTACAATGAGCAGTTCTTC.